The T cell receptor beta chain under discussion was sequenced for a study of post-analysis software for immune sequencing data. Study context: Several disease courses (relapsing-remitting, secondary progressive and progressive-relapsing) of multiple sclerosis were included. General study findings and limits: For normalized Chao1 diversity, multiple sclerosis patients scored significantly lower than controls did. Compared with controls, patients had more of about five TRBV segments, including TRBV5-6, TRBV5-1 and TRBV20-1.

For this clonotype: The antigen is undetermined.

CDR3 length: 14 amino acids. V was clipped by 1 base and J by 16 bases; unmatched bases: 10. Germline CDR1 is MGHRA and CDR2 is YSYEKL. TCR beta cDNA libraries had unique molecular identifiers. TCRdb independently ran MiXCR on the PCR reads; one entry per CDR3 protein. The sample comprises 180,000 or so distinct CDR3 sequences, approximately 28% of which are singletons, and 3% to 3.5% rests with the top ten. The genes are TRBV4-1 and TRBJ2-1; 10 bases align to TRBD1. This sequence originates from a girl aged 2-17 years with multiple sclerosis. Input material: blood. CDR3 in DNA: TGCGCCAGCAGCCAAGTAGGGACAGGGGAGATAGGCTTCTTC. Translated: CASSQVGTGEIGFF.